This TCR beta chain was sequenced in a study of blood T cell repertoires in COVID-19 (TCRdb year 2020). Notes on the research overall: Samples from collaborators originated in the United States, Italy and Spain and spanned both the acute and convalescent phases of COVID-19. The material from the prospective study consisted of cDNA or gDNA derived from T cells, B-cell-depleted T cells, or PBMCs. Deeply sampled blood TCRbeta repertoires from subjects exposed to, actively infected with, or recovered from COVID-19 were included in the dataset. The repertoires were made available in a free public database intended to serve as a resource for research on the immune response to SARS-CoV-2. The samples were drawn from the first 160 participants of the ongoing ImmuneRACE study and from 1,254 subjects provided by 6 global collaborators. Nearly every sample came with metadata listing a de-identified subject ID, COVID-19 status, age in years and sex. Where available, HLA class I and class II types were obtained from metadata supplied by the sample provider rather than from assay-based typing.

The germline V gene encodes CDR1 MGHDK and CDR2 SYGVNS. The CDR3 covers 12 residues, taking in both the cysteine and the phenylalanine. Here the CDR3 DNA is all that survives: 36 bases in frame from base 1. At the junction V is shortened by 7 bases and J by 4 bases, with 8 bases in between. This clone has only one observation. Its antigen specificity is not known. Base qualities are not provided; no much larger clone lies one nucleotide away. Study-wide conclusions, independent of this receptor: The quantity of clinical and demographic metadata differed by source and by participant and was supplied without curation.

Each collaborating institution followed its own protocols to collect whole blood in K2EDTA tubes. For TCRbeta analysis, collaborator samples were shipped as frozen whole blood, as isolated PBMCs, or as DNA extracted from either sample type. TCRbeta CDR3 regions were amplified from genomic DNA using the immunoSEQ Assay, a bias-controlled multiplex PCR. The authors processed their data as follows. The number of nucleated cells in each sample was estimated by amplification of reference gene primers within the assay. To quantify the absolute abundance of each unique TCRbeta CDR3 rearrangement, sequence reads were collapsed and filtered. Productive Simpson clonality was computed per sample as the square root of Simpson's diversity index over productive rearrangements. Held by TCRdb, this immuneACCESS table contains in-frame sequences only and omits some clones. Under half of the omission traces to an unresolved V gene where checked; the cause of the rest is unknown. V and J calls plus clone size are reproduced from that table; the DNA served to infer D and trimming. The table for this sample lists about 25,000 clones; approximately 94% of them were counted only once. The ten top clones hold about 4% of the sample.

This chain joins TRBV25-1 to TRBJ1-3; the D gene lacks a confident call. Sequenced material: peripheral blood. The TCR originated in a human donor with active COVID-19. The donor label of this sample is uncertain. The DNA is TGTGCCAGCACACCGCGGGGAAACACCATATATTTT. This yields the protein CASTPRGNTIYF.